Each of the 7 T cell receptor beta chains below was sequenced from the same sample in a study of T cell responses to AZD1222 COVID-19 vaccine. TCRdb's copy holds only in-frame clones and misses some; the assay was immunoSEQ multiplex PCR. The table records about 79,000 clones, roughly 80% of them present only once. The sequencing here drew on peripheral blood, taken 28 days after the second AZD1222 dose. The receptors here all came from an adult who received the AZD1222 COVID-19 vaccine.

The V call is TRBV11-2, the J call TRBJ1-1; TRBD1 agrees at 8 bases. Germline V gene sequence: CDR1 SGHAT, CDR2 FQNNGV. J lost 4 bases, V lost 5 bases, and 9 bases had no gene match. CDR3 length: 15 residues. CDR3 bases: TGTGCCAGCAGCCCAAGACAGGGGAGTTCCACTGAAGCTTTCTTT. Translating it yields CASSPRQGSSTEAFF. Variable domain in full (rest from reference TRBV11-2 and TRBJ1-1): EAGVAQSPRYKIIEKRQSVAFWCNPISGHATLYWYQQILGQGPKLLIQFQNNGVVDDSQLPKDRFSAERLKGVDSTLKIQPAKLEDSAVYLCASSPRQGSSTEAFFGQGTRLTVV.

As for this clone: A read error may account for a junction end that differs from germline. Other DNA sequences in the same sample also yield this CDR3. The genes are TRBV5-4 and TRBJ1-4; 7 nucleotides match TRBD1. Germline values: CDR1 SGHNT, CDR2 YYREEE (reference sequence). The CDR3 is made up of 16 amino acids. CDR3 bases: TGCGCCAGCAGCTCGCCGTCGACAGGGAGTTCTGAAAAACTGTTTTTT. Translating gives CASSSPSTGSSEKLFF.

The chain has TRBV10-3 and TRBJ1-1, with D unclear. The germline V gene has CDR1 ENHRY and CDR2 SYGVKD. V lost 3 bases, J lost 1 base, and 9 bases lay in between. The CDR3 contains 14 residues. CDR3 loop: CAISERQENTEAFF. DNA for the CDR3: TGTGCCATCAGTGAACGGCAGGAGAACACTGAAGCTTTCTTT.

The CDR3 reads CASMGKERSAGELFF. DNA of the CDR3: TGTGCCAGCATGGGAAAGGAAAGGTCGGCCGGGGAGCTGTTTTTT. The chain has TRBV2 and TRBJ2-2; unclear D gene. Trimming pared 7 bases from V and 6 bases from J, leaving 18 bases between. The CDR3 length is 15 residues. The germline CDR1 and CDR2 sequences are SNHLY and FYNNEI.

The CDR3 nucleotides are TGTGCCAGCAGTTCTCCAGGGGGCGCAAAATATGGCTACACCTTC. This encodes CASSSPGGAKYGYTF. V gene TRBV25-1 combines with J gene TRBJ1-2; TRBD1 matches at 8 bases. J was trimmed by 5 bases and V by 5 bases; bases with no gene match: 10. From germline, CDR1 is MGHDK and CDR2 SYGVNS. This CDR3 is 15 amino acids long.

The V gene is TRBV28, the J gene TRBJ2-1, with D maybe TRBD2 (7 bases). The germline V gene encodes CDR1 MDHEN and CDR2 SYDVKM. CDR3 length: 16 residues. Trimming removed 8 bases from V and 1 base from J, with 18 bases in between. The CDR3 region is CASGRGGSLSYNEQFF. CDR3 coding DNA: TGTGCCAGCGGAAGGGGGGGGAGTTTGTCCTACAATGAGCAGTTCTTC.

In this sample, this clone turned up many times. The chain uses TRBV4-1 and TRBJ1-1; D ambiguous. Between the trimmed V and J ends, which lost 4 bases and 13 bases, there was a span of 19 bases. The CDR3 is 13 residues long. Germline-derived CDR1 and CDR2 are MGHRA and YSYEKL. Here the CDR3 DNA reads TGCGCCAGCAGCCGCGGACCGGCAATGGAGGGTTTCTTT. Protein product: CASSRGPAMEGFF.